This T cell receptor beta chain was captured by sequencing in a study of resident and recirculating memory T cells in vitiligo. Method: immunoSEQ multiplex PCR; TCRdb's copy keeps in-frame clones and lacks some. This sample has 35,000 to 45,000 clones, with around 90% found just once. The sequence came from a male donor with vitiligo. Input material: blood.

The CDR3 nucleotides read TGTGCCAGCCAAGGGGGATCAGGAGGCTACACCTTC. This codes for CASQGGSGGYTF. This sequence joins TRBV6-6 and TRBJ1-2; possible D gene TRBD1, 6 bases. Per the germline V gene, CDR1 is MNHNY and CDR2 is SVGAGI (reference sequence). Trimming removed 8 bases from V and 8 bases from J, with 15 bases in between. The CDR3 is made up of 12 amino acids.